The next 18 T cell receptor beta chains were all read from a single sample in a study of cytomegalovirus exposure and HLA in healthy donors (dated by TCRdb to 2016 to 2017). The library was built by means of the immunoSEQ multiplex PCR assay. The multiplex PCR relied on a mix of 60 forward primers for TCR Vbeta segments and 13 reverse primers for TCR Jbeta segments. What TCRdb holds here is the immuneACCESS table cut down to in-frame rearrangements. Part of the clones is not present; checked against another copy, under half of the missing clones reflect an unresolved V gene, and the others are unexplained. The sample has about 62,000 clones on record, around 87% of them singletons. The biggest ten clones account for 1.4% to 1.5% of the sample. Source material: PBMCs. The source of these receptors is a man aged 18-30 years in good health and CMV-seronegative.

The chain joins TRBV7-9 to TRBJ1-2; 10 positions match TRBD1. The CDR3 extends over 14 amino acids. J lost 3 bases, V lost 5 bases, and 3 bases had no gene match. Germline CDR1 is SEHNR and CDR2 is FQNEAQ (reference sequence). The CDR3 sequence: CASSQGQGYYGYTF. CDR3 coding DNA: TGTGCCAGCAGCCAGGGACAGGGGTACTATGGCTACACCTTC.

The V gene is TRBV5-8, the J gene TRBJ2-5; TRBD2 might be the D (5 bases). The CDR3 is made up of 15 amino acids. Trimming took 1 base from V and 4 from J, leaving 14 bases between them. From germline, CDR1 is SGHTS and CDR2 YDEGEE. The CDR3 here is CASSLLSSPRETQYF. CDR3 coding DNA: TGTGCCAGCAGCTTGTTATCTAGCCCTAGAGAGACCCAGTACTTC.

CDR3 sequence (DNA): TGTGCCAGCAGCCAAGTGACAGGGTTGGCAGATACGCAGTATTTT. This codes for CASSQVTGLADTQYF. The chain couples TRBV14 to TRBJ2-3; 7 bases map to TRBD1. CDR1 is SGHDN and CDR2 is FVKESK in the germline V gene. The CDR3 extends over 15 amino acids. With V trimmed by 1 base and J by 4 bases, 5 bases remained unmatched.

The chain recombines TRBV11-2 with TRBJ1-1, with 7 positions matching TRBD1. The CDR3 spans 15 residues. Germline V gene data show CDR1 as SGHAT and CDR2 as FQNNGV. V was pared by 5 bases and J by 1 base, with 7 bases of the junction left unmatched. The CDR3 sequence is CASSLTGSKNTEAFF. CDR3 DNA: TGTGCCAGCAGCCTGACAGGGAGTAAGAACACTGAAGCTTTCTTT.

J is TRBJ2-2 and V is TRBV10-1, with 7 bases matching TRBD2. The CDR3 consists of 16 residues. Germline CDR1 is WNHNN and CDR2 is SYGVQD (reference sequence). Trimming cost V 3 bases and J 1 base; bases outside gene matches: 5. For the CDR3, the DNA is TGCGCCAGCAGTGATAGCAGCGGGGAGAACACCGGGGAGCTGTTTTTT. This encodes CASSDSSGENTGELFF.

The chain uses TRBV6-1 and TRBJ2-5; the D gene is possibly TRBD1 (5 bases). V shed 8 bases and J shed 2 bases, with 18 bases lying between them. This CDR3 has 15 amino acids. Germline CDR1 and CDR2: MNHNS and SASEGT. For the CDR3, the DNA is TGTGCCAGCCTTCCTCACGGCCAGGGTCAAGAGACCCAGTACTTC. Translation gives CASLPHGQGQETQYF.

CDR3 residues: CASSFPRASEQYF. For the CDR3, the DNA is TGTGCCAGCAGCTTCCCCAGGGCATCCGAGCAGTACTTC. This chain joins TRBV7-2 and TRBJ2-7; D is perhaps TRBD1 (5 bases). The germline gives CDR1 SGHTA, CDR2 FQGNSA. Trimming stripped 3 bases from V and 6 bases from J, with 12 bases between. CDR3 length: 13 residues.

This clone was seen only a few times. The chain is built from TRBV6-5 and TRBJ1-1; possibly TRBD1 for D (6 bases). CDR3 length equals 14 residues. Germline V CDR1 and CDR2: MNHEY, SVGAGI. With 2 bases removed from V and 5 bases from J, the gap between germline ends came to 12 bases. Written as DNA, the CDR3 is TGTGCCAGCAGTTACGGGAGAGGGGGAACTGAAGCTTTCTTT. It encodes CASSYGRGGTEAFF.

This chain uses TRBV5-1 with TRBJ1-1, with 7 nucleotides matching TRBD1. In germline, CDR1 is SGHRS, CDR2 YFSETQ. The CDR3 is 15 amino acids. Trimming removed 0 bases from V and 0 bases from J; junction bases left unmatched: 2. The DNA for the CDR3 is TGCGCCAGCAGCTTGGGGGACAGATTGAACACTGAAGCTTTCTTT. This encodes CASSLGDRLNTEAFF.

This clone was counted once. The rearrangement joins TRBV9 to TRBJ1-1; possibly TRBD1 for D (6 bases). Germline CDR1 and CDR2: SGDLS and YYNGEE. This CDR3 contains 13 residues. V lost 3 bases to trimming and J lost 4 bases, with 10 bases between them. The CDR3 DNA sequence: TGTGCCAGCAGCGAGGGGGTTGGCACTGAAGCTTTCTTT. Residues: CASSEGVGTEAFF.

V and J are TRBV28 and TRBJ1-5, with 12 bases that match TRBD1. V lost 8 bases and J lost 4; bases outside the gene matches: 21. In germline, CDR1 is MDHEN, CDR2 SYDVKM. The CDR3 spans 20 residues. CDR3 DNA sequence: TGTGCCAGCGTGGGGGGATGGAGGGACAGGGGGCAGTATTGGAATCAGCCCCAGCATTTT. Its protein is CASVGGWRDRGQYWNQPQHF.

The chain couples TRBV5-1 to TRBJ2-7; 7 bases are a match to TRBD1. Germline V CDR1 and CDR2: SGHRS, YFSETQ. V lost 0 bases and J lost 4; bases outside the gene matches: 4. CDR3 size: 14 residues. The CDR3, as DNA: TGCGCCAGCAGCTTGGACAGGGGTGGTTACGAGCAGTACTTC. Translated, it gives CASSLDRGGYEQYF.

The chain is built from TRBV25-1 and TRBJ2-4, with unresolved D. The CDR3 totals 15 residues. CDR1 MGHDK and CDR2 SYGVNS come from the germline V gene. With 3 bases removed from V and 5 bases from J, the gap between germline ends came to 14 bases. In DNA, the CDR3 is TGTGCCAGCAGTGAGAGCCGGGTTAAGGAAAACATTCAGTACTTC. Its protein product is CASSESRVKENIQYF.

This chain uses TRBV28 with TRBJ1-2; tentatively, D is TRBD1 (5 bases). Germline V gene data show CDR1 as MDHEN and CDR2 as SYDVKM. With 5 bases removed from V and 4 bases from J, the gap between germline ends came to 14 bases. This CDR3 spans 14 amino acids. CDR3 in amino acids: CASSPGQGTYGYTF. For the CDR3, the DNA is TGTGCCAGCAGTCCCGGGCAGGGTACCTATGGCTACACCTTC.

J is TRBJ1-3 and V is TRBV6-5; D ambiguous. V lost 5 bases to trimming and J lost 4 bases, with 9 bases between them. This CDR3 spans 13 amino acids. Germline V lookup: CDR1 MNHEY, CDR2 SVGAGI. CDR3 amino acids: CASSTTQGNTIYF. The CDR3, as DNA: TGTGCCAGCAGTACGACACAAGGAAACACCATATATTTT.

This chain uses TRBV9 with TRBJ2-5, with 11 bases lining up with TRBD1. The CDR3 extends over 17 amino acids. Germline CDR1 reads SGDLS; CDR2 reads YYNGEE. Trimming removed 4 bases from V and 5 bases from J; junction bases left unmatched: 13. This CDR3 is CASSTLSGTGGRETQYF. CDR3 DNA sequence: TGTGCCAGCAGCACCCTCTCCGGGACAGGGGGGCGGGAGACCCAGTACTTC.

This chain uses TRBV29-1 with TRBJ2-5; 7 bases are shared with TRBD1. Germline V gene lookup returns CDR1 SQVTM and CDR2 ANQGSEA. The CDR3 spans 14 residues. V lost 4 bases, J lost 2 bases, and 7 bases stayed unmatched. The CDR3 loop reads CSVVMRDRQETQYF. CDR3 sequence (DNA): TGCAGCGTTGTCATGAGGGACAGACAAGAGACCCAGTACTTC.

This clone occurred once. The V gene is TRBV28, the J gene TRBJ2-1; maybe TRBD1 (5 bases). The V gene lost 8 bases and the J gene lost 12 bases, with 20 bases spanning the gap. CDR1 MDHEN and CDR2 SYDVKM come from the germline V gene. The CDR3 sequence is 13 residues long. This CDR3 is CASSDTVFIGQFF. CDR3 bases: TGTGCCAGCTCGGACACGGTCTTTATCGGGCAGTTCTTC.